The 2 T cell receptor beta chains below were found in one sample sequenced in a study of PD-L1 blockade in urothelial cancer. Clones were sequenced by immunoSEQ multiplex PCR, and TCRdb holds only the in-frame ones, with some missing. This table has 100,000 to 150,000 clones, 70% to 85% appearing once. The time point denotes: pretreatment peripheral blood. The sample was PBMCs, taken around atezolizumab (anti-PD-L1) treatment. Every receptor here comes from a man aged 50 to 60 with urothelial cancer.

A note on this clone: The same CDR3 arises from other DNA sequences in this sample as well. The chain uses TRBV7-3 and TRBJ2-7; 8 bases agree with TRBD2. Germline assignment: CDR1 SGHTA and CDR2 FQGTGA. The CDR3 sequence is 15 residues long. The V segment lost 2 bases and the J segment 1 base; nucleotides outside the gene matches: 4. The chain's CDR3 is CASSLGSGGSYEQYF. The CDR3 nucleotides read TGTGCCAGCAGCTTAGGTTCGGGAGGGTCCTACGAGCAGTACTTC.

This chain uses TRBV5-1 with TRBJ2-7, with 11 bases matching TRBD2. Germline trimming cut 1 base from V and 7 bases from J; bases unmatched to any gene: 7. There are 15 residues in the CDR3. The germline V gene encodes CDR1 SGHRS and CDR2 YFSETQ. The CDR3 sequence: CASSLSLAGAGEQYF. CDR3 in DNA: TGCGCCAGCAGCTTGTCACTAGCGGGAGCGGGGGAGCAGTACTTC.